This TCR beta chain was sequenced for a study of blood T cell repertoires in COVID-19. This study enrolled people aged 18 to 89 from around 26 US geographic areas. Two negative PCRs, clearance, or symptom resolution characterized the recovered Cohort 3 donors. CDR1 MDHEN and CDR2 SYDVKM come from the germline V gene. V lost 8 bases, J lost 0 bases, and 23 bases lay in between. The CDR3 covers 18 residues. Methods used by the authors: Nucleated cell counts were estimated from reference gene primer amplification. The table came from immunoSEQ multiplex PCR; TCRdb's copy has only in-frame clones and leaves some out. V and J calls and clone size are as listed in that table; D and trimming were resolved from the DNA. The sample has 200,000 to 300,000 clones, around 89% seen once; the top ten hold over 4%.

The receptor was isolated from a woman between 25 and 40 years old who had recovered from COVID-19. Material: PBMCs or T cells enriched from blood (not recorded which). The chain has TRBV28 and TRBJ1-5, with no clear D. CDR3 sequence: CASCSVVLGLYSNQPQHF. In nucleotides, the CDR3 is TGTGCCAGCTGCTCCGTTGTTCTAGGCCTTTATAGCAATCAGCCCCAGCATTTT.